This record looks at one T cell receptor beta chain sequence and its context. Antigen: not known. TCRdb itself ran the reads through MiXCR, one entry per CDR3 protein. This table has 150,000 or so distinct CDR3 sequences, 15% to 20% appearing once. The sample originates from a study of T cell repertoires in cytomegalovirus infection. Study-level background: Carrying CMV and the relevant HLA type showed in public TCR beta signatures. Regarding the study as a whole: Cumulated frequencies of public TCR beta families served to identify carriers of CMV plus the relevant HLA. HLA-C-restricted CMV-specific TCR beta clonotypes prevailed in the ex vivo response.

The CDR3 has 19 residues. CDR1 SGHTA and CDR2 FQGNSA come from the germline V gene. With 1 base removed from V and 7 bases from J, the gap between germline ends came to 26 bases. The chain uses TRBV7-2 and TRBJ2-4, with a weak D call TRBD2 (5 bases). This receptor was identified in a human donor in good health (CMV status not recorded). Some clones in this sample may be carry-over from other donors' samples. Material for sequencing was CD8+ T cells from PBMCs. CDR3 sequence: CASSLVRGIAPHLSNIQYF. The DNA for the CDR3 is TGTGCCAGCAGCTTAGTCCGGGGAATAGCCCCCCACTTATCGAACATTCAGTACTTC.